This T cell receptor (beta chain) was observed in a study of metastatic and nonmetastatic thyroid tumors. About the research overall: Repertoire data that came from the blood and tumor or nodule tissue of malignant and benign thyroid patients were compared. General study findings and limits: Patients with malignant thyroid tumors reportedly had significantly higher TCR beta diversity than those with benign nodules, in blood and tumor.

Per the original methods: In papillary thyroid cancer, a distant-metastasis classifier was built using CDR3 differences across clinicopathological groups. TCRdb re-called the PCR reads through MiXCR. These V and J calls are TCRdb output, not the study's own analysis. The sample has roughly 58,000 clones; under 5% are singletons. All patients were untreated before thyroid surgery. Ten or more counts support this clone. Its specificity is not known. Sequenced input: blood. The receptor comes from a female donor with papillary thyroid cancer or a benign thyroid nodule (not recorded which). Some clones in this sample may be carry-over from other donors' samples.

The chain's CDR3 is CATTDSGGRQYF. The CDR3 DNA follows: TGTGCCACCACGGATTCGGGGGGACGGCAGTACTTC. The chain is built from TRBV30 and TRBJ2-7; 7 bases fit TRBD2. The V segment lost 8 bases and the J segment 9 bases; nucleotides outside the gene matches: 13. The CDR3 loop spans 12 amino acids. Germline CDR1 GTSNPN, CDR2 SVGIG (reference sequence).